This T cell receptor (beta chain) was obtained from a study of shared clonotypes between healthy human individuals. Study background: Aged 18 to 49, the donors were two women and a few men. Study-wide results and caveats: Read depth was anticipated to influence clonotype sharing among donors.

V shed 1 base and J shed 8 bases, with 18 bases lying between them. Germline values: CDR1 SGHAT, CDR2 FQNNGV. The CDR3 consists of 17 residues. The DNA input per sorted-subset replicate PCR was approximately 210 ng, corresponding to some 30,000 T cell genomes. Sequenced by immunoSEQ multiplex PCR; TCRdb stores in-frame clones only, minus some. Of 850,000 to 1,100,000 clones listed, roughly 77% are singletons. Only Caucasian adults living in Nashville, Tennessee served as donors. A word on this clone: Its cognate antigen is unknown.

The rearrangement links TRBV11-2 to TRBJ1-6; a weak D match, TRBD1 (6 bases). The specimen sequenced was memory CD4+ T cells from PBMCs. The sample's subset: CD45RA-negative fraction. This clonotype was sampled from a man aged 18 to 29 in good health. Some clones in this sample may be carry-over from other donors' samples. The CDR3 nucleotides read TGTGCCAGCAGCTTAGTGGGCAGGGGTAGTTTGGATTCACCCCTCCACTTT. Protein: CASSLVGRGSLDSPLHF.